A selection of T cell receptor beta chains follows, all from one sample in a study of blood T cell repertoires in COVID-19. TCRdb keeps only in-frame clones here, not all; method: immunoSEQ multiplex PCR. In the table there are around 450,000 clones, 70% to 90% of which are singletons. Source material: PBMCs or T cells enriched from blood (not recorded which). These receptors all stem from a woman under 30 with acute COVID-19. The CDR3 runs from the conserved cysteine through the conserved F or W. Fields, in order: D gene, V gene, J gene, clone size, CDR3 DNA, CDR3 protein. A D gene is named only where the DNA matches it firmly. Clone size is given for some rows only: seen once, a few or many times, or a class if the clone is expanded.

D: -
V: TRBV5-1
J: TRBJ2-2
size: -
DNA: TGCGCCAGCAGCTTAACTAGCCCAAACACCGGGGAGCTGTTTTTT
CDR3: CASSLTSPNTGELFF

D: -
V: TRBV14
J: TRBJ1-2
size: -
DNA: TGTGCCAGCAGCCCAACAGGGAGCTATGGCTACACCTTC
CDR3: CASSPTGSYGYTF

D: TRBD1
V: TRBV6-1
J: TRBJ2-6
size: -
DNA: TGTGCCAGCAGTGCGGGACAGGGGATCTCTGGGGCCAACGTCCTGACTTTC
CDR3: CASSAGQGISGANVLTF

D: -
V: TRBV7-2
J: TRBJ1-4
size: once
DNA: TGTGCCAGCAGCCCATCCCCAACTAATGAAAAACTGTTTTTT
CDR3: CASSPSPTNEKLFF

D: TRBD2
V: TRBV5-1
J: TRBJ2-5
size: -
DNA: TGCGCCAGCAGCTTAGGACTAGCGGGGACCCAGTACTTC
CDR3: CASSLGLAGTQYF

D: TRBD1
V: TRBV19
J: TRBJ1-5
size: -
DNA: TGTGCCAGTAGTATAGTCGACAGGGGGCGGTATCAGCCCCAGCATTTT
CDR3: CASSIVDRGRYQPQHF

D: TRBD2
V: TRBV10-2
J: TRBJ2-1
size: -
DNA: TGCGCCAGCAGACCGGGACTAGCGGGAGTCAATGAGCAGTTCTTC
CDR3: CASRPGLAGVNEQFF

D: TRBD1
V: TRBV11-2
J: TRBJ1-1
size: few
DNA: TGTGCCAGCAGCATGGGACAGTTTGTCACTGAAGCTTTCTTT
CDR3: CASSMGQFVTEAFF

D: -
V: TRBV4-3
J: TRBJ1-1
size: -
DNA: TGCGCCAGCAGCCGTGGAGACACTGAAGCTTTCTTT
CDR3: CASSRGDTEAFF

D: -
V: TRBV9
J: TRBJ2-5
size: -
DNA: TGTGCCAGCAGCAACGGGGTAGTAGCGGAGACCCAGTACTTC
CDR3: CASSNGVVAETQYF

D: -
V: TRBV21-1
J: TRBJ1-5
size: -
DNA: TGTGCCAGCAGCAAATCCCCGGGGGGGGAAAATAGCAATCAGCCCCAGCATTTT
CDR3: CASSKSPGGENSNQPQHF

D: -
V: TRBV6-5
J: TRBJ2-7
size: -
DNA: TGTGCCAGCAGTTACTCGGGCCTGCCTTACGAGCAGTACTTC
CDR3: CASSYSGLPYEQYF

D: TRBD1
V: TRBV6-1
J: TRBJ1-1
size: -
DNA: TGTGCCAGCAGTGAAAGGGGGCGAGAAGACACTGAAGCTTTCTTT
CDR3: CASSERGREDTEAFF

D: -
V: TRBV29-1
J: TRBJ2-7
size: -
DNA: TGCAGCGTTGAAGATCTTCTGGGGAGGGAGCAGTACTTC
CDR3: CSVEDLLGREQYF

D: -
V: TRBV5-1
J: TRBJ2-7
size: -
DNA: TGCGCCAGCAGCTTGGAAGATTTACGAGGGCAGTACTTC
CDR3: CASSLEDLRGQYF

D: -
V: TRBV10-3
J: TRBJ1-1
size: -
DNA: TGTGCCATCAGTGAGTCCCCGACAGGTGCCCCTTTCTTT
CDR3: CAISESPTGAPFF

D: TRBD2
V: TRBV5-4
J: TRBJ2-1
size: -
DNA: TGTGCCAGCAGCTTGGCCGGGGGGAGAGAGCAGTTCTTC
CDR3: CASSLAGGREQFF

D: -
V: TRBV4-1
J: TRBJ1-5
size: once
DNA: TGCGCCAGCAGCCAGGCCCAGGCCCAGCCCCAGCATTTT
CDR3: CASSQAQAQPQHF

D: -
V: TRBV7-2
J: TRBJ2-7
size: -
DNA: TGTGCCAGCAGCCAGAGGACACCTTTCGACTACGAGCAGTACTTC
CDR3: CASSQRTPFDYEQYF

D: -
V: TRBV5-4
J: TRBJ1-2
size: -
DNA: TGTGCCAGCAGCTTTTCCCAGATCCTCTATGGCTACACCTTC
CDR3: CASSFSQILYGYTF

D: -
V: TRBV7-2
J: TRBJ1-6
size: -
DNA: TGTGCCAGCAGCCGCGGACAGTATAATTCACCCCTCCACTTT
CDR3: CASSRGQYNSPLHF

D: -
V: TRBV5-6
J: TRBJ2-1
size: -
DNA: TGTGCCAGCAGCTTGGAAGCGAACAATGAGCAGTTCTTC
CDR3: CASSLEANNEQFF

D: TRBD2
V: TRBV11-2
J: TRBJ2-1
size: -
DNA: TGTGCCAGCAGCGGCCTAATGGGACTAGCGCTCTACAATGAGCAGTTCTTC
CDR3: CASSGLMGLALYNEQFF

D: -
V: TRBV6-4
J: TRBJ2-1
size: -
DNA: TGTGCCAGCAGCGAAATTATACTATTGGGAGCCCAATCCTACAATGAGCAGTTCTTC
CDR3: CASSEIILLGAQSYNEQFF

D: -
V: TRBV7-2
J: TRBJ2-5
size: -
DNA: TGTGCCAGCAGCTTGGGAGGATTGGGGACCCAGTACTTC
CDR3: CASSLGGLGTQYF

D: -
V: TRBV30
J: TRBJ1-4
size: -
DNA: TGTGCCTGGAGCCGACAGTCATTATCTAATGAAAAACTGTTTTTT
CDR3: CAWSRQSLSNEKLFF

D: -
V: TRBV7-2
J: TRBJ2-7
size: once
DNA: TGTGCCAGCAGCTTAGATTTTGGCAGCTACGAGCAGTACTTC
CDR3: CASSLDFGSYEQYF

D: TRBD2
V: TRBV20-1
J: TRBJ2-7
size: once
DNA: TGCAGTGCTAGTGGGACTAGCGGGAGCTCCGAGCAGTACTTC
CDR3: CSASGTSGSSEQYF

D: TRBD2
V: TRBV28
J: TRBJ2-7
size: -
DNA: TGTGCCAGCAGCGAGAGCGGGAGTGCCTACGAGCAGTACTTC
CDR3: CASSESGSAYEQYF

D: TRBD1
V: TRBV12-3/TRBV12-4
J: TRBJ1-1
size: -
DNA: TGTGCCAGCAAGGACAGGACGAACACTGAAGCTTTCTTT
CDR3: CASKDRTNTEAFF

D: TRBD2
V: TRBV7-3
J: TRBJ2-7
size: -
DNA: TGTGCCAGCAGCTCGGGAGGGGCGGCTATCTACGAGCAGTACTTC
CDR3: CASSSGGAAIYEQYF

D: TRBD1
V: TRBV3-1/TRBV3-2
J: TRBJ2-1
size: -
DNA: TGTGCCAGCAGTCTAATAGCCGGGACAGGGAGATACAATGAGCAGTTCTTC
CDR3: CASSLIAGTGRYNEQFF

D: -
V: TRBV28
J: TRBJ2-2
size: -
DNA: TGTGCCAGCAGTTCGTCCGGGATGAACACCGGGGAGCTGTTTTTT
CDR3: CASSSSGMNTGELFF

D: -
V: TRBV14
J: TRBJ1-2
size: -
DNA: TGTGCCAGCAGCCAGCACAGGGAAGGCTACACCTTC
CDR3: CASSQHREGYTF

D: TRBD2
V: TRBV18
J: TRBJ2-7
size: -
DNA: TGTGCCAGCTCACCGCTAGCGGGAGTGTCGTCCGAGCAGTACTTC
CDR3: CASSPLAGVSSEQYF

D: TRBD1
V: TRBV9
J: TRBJ2-1
size: -
DNA: TGTGCCAGCAGCGAGCCGGGACAGAAGTTCTTC
CDR3: CASSEPGQKFF

D: TRBD2
V: TRBV14
J: TRBJ2-7
size: -
DNA: TGTGCCAGCAGCCTAAGACTAGCGGGAGGGAGCTCCTACGAGCAGTACTTC
CDR3: CASSLRLAGGSSYEQYF

D: TRBD2
V: TRBV15
J: TRBJ2-7
size: -
DNA: TGTGCCACCAGCAGCGGACTAGCGGGAGGGGAGCAGTACTTC
CDR3: CATSSGLAGGEQYF

D: -
V: TRBV3-1/TRBV3-2
J: TRBJ2-1
size: -
DNA: TGTGCCAGCAGCCAGCGGGGCCTAGGCAATGAGCAGTTCTTC
CDR3: CASSQRGLGNEQFF

D: TRBD1
V: TRBV27
J: TRBJ1-5
size: -
DNA: TGTGCCAGCGGGGGACAGGGTGCACAGCCCCAGCATTTT
CDR3: CASGGQGAQPQHF

D: -
V: TRBV19
J: TRBJ2-1
size: -
DNA: TGTGCCAGTAGTATTCCCGGGAATGCTGACAATGAGCAGTTCTTC
CDR3: CASSIPGNADNEQFF

D: -
V: TRBV4-1
J: TRBJ2-5
size: -
DNA: TGCGCCAGCAGCCAAGATTTTCGAGAGACCCAGTACTTC
CDR3: CASSQDFRETQYF

D: -
V: TRBV2
J: TRBJ1-3
size: -
DNA: TGTGCCAGCAGTCGGGGAGCGAACGGAAACACCATATATTTT
CDR3: CASSRGANGNTIYF

D: -
V: TRBV12-5
J: TRBJ2-1
size: -
DNA: TGTGCTAGTGGCTCGAGCAATGAGCAGTTCTTC
CDR3: CASGSSNEQFF

D: -
V: TRBV30
J: TRBJ1-2
size: once
DNA: TGTGCCTGGAGTGTACGGGTGTATGGCTACACCTTC
CDR3: CAWSVRVYGYTF

D: TRBD1
V: TRBV18
J: TRBJ2-5
size: -
DNA: TGTGCCAGCTCACCCGCTCCCGGGACAGAGGGGACCCAGTACTTC
CDR3: CASSPAPGTEGTQYF

D: -
V: TRBV12-3/TRBV12-4
J: TRBJ1-1
size: -
DNA: TGTGCCAGCAGTTTGAGGGTGCTCACTGAAGCTTTCTTT
CDR3: CASSLRVLTEAFF

D: -
V: TRBV7-2
J: TRBJ2-5
size: -
DNA: TGTGCCAGCAGCTTAGTGGTAGCGGTCCAAGAGACCCAGTACTTC
CDR3: CASSLVVAVQETQYF

D: -
V: TRBV19
J: TRBJ2-7
size: few
DNA: TGTGCCAGTAGTAACAGTCTCTACGAGCAGTACTTC
CDR3: CASSNSLYEQYF

D: -
V: TRBV27
J: TRBJ1-1
size: -
DNA: TGTGCCAGCAGTCCCTGGGGGGAGGGGGACACTGAAGCTTTCTTT
CDR3: CASSPWGEGDTEAFF

D: TRBD1
V: TRBV28
J: TRBJ1-5
size: -
DNA: TGTGCCAGCAGCCGCCAAGGACAGGGGTTTCGTCAGCCCCAGCATTTT
CDR3: CASSRQGQGFRQPQHF

D: -
V: TRBV5-1
J: TRBJ2-5
size: -
DNA: TGCGCCAGCAGCCTTGCCCCGACAGCCAACCAAGAGACCCAGTACTTC
CDR3: CASSLAPTANQETQYF

D: TRBD2
V: TRBV7-6
J: TRBJ2-6
size: -
DNA: TGTGCCACCCCTAGCGGGGCCGGCTCTGGGGCCAACGTCCTGACTTTC
CDR3: CATPSGAGSGANVLTF

D: TRBD2
V: TRBV9
J: TRBJ2-5
size: once
DNA: TGTGCCAGCAGCGCCTTAGCGGGAGTCGAGACCCAGTACTTC
CDR3: CASSALAGVETQYF

D: TRBD1
V: TRBV20-1
J: TRBJ1-1
size: -
DNA: TGCAGTGCTAACGACAGGGGTGGAGCTTTCTTT
CDR3: CSANDRGGAFF

D: TRBD2
V: TRBV28
J: TRBJ2-3
size: -
DNA: TGTGCCAGCAGTTCTCCTAGCGGAAACACAGATACGCAGTATTTT
CDR3: CASSSPSGNTDTQYF

D: -
V: TRBV21-1
J: TRBJ2-7
size: -
DNA: TGTGCCAGCAGCAAAGACAGGACAGGGGGTAACGAGCAGTACTTC
CDR3: CASSKDRTGGNEQYF

D: -
V: TRBV6-6
J: TRBJ1-1
size: -
DNA: TGTGCCAGCAGCGGTTCGATTATGAACACTGAAGCTTTCTTT
CDR3: CASSGSIMNTEAFF

D: -
V: TRBV12-3/TRBV12-4
J: TRBJ2-5
size: -
DNA: TGTGCCAGCAGTTACACAGGGGAGACCCAGTACTTC
CDR3: CASSYTGETQYF

D: -
V: TRBV29-1
J: TRBJ1-4
size: -
DNA: TGCAGCGGAGGTGAGCCGAATGAAAAACTGTTTTTT
CDR3: CSGGEPNEKLFF